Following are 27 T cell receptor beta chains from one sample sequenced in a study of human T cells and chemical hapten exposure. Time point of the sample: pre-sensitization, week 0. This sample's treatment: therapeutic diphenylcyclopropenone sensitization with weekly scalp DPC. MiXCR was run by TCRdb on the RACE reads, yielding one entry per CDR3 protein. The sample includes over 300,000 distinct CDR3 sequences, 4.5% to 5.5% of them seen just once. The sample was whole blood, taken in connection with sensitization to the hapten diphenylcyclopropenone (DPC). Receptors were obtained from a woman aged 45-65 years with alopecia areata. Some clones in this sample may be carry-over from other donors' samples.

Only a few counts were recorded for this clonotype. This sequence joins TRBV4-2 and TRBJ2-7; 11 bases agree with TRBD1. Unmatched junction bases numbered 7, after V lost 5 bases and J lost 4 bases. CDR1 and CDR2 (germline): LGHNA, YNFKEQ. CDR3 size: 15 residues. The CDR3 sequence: CASSYGTGGGYEQYF. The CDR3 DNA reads TGTGCCAGCAGCTACGGGACAGGGGGTGGTTACGAGCAGTACTTC.

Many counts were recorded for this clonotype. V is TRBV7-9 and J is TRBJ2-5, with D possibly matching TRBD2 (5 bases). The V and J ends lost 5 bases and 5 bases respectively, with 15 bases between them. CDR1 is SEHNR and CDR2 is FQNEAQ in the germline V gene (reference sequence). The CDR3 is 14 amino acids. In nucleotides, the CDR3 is TGTGCCAGCAGCGCCCCCGGGATCGGGGAGACCCAGTACTTC. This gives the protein CASSAPGIGETQYF.

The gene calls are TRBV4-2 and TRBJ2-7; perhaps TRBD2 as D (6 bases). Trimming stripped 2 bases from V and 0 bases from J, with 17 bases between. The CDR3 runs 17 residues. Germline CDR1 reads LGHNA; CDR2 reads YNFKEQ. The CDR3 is CASSQFTGTQSSYEQYF. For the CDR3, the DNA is TGTGCCAGCAGCCAATTTACCGGGACTCAGAGCTCCTACGAGCAGTACTTC.

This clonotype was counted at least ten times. The CDR3 loop reads CASAGTPNYGYTF. CDR3 nucleotides: TGTGCCAGCGCCGGGACCCCTAACTATGGCTACACCTTC. The chain employs TRBV6-5 and TRBJ1-2; D is perhaps TRBD1 (5 bases). Deletions cut 8 bases from V and 0 bases from J, with 10 bases between. CDR3 length: 13 amino acids. CDR1 is MNHEY, CDR2 SVGAGI, per germline.

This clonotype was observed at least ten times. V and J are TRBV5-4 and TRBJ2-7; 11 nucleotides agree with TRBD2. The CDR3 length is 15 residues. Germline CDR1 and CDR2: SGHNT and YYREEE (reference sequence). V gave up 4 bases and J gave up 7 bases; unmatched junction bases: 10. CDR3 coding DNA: TGTGCCAGCAGCCCCACTAGCGGGGGCGTGGTGGAGCAGTACTTC. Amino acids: CASSPTSGGVVEQYF.

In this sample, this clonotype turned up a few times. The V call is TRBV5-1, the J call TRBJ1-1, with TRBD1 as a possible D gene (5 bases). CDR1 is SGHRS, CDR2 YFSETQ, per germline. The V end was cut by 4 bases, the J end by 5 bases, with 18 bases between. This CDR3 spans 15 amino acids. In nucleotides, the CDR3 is TGCGCCAGCAGCCAGCTAGGCGGCAGGGAGACTGAAGCTTTCTTT. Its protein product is CASSQLGGRETEAFF.

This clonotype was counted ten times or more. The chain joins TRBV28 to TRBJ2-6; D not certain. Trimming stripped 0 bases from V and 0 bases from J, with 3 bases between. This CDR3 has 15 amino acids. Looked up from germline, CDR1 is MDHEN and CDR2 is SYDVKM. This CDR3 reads CASSLWPSGANVLTF. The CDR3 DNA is TGTGCCAGCAGTTTATGGCCCTCTGGGGCCAACGTCCTGACTTTC.

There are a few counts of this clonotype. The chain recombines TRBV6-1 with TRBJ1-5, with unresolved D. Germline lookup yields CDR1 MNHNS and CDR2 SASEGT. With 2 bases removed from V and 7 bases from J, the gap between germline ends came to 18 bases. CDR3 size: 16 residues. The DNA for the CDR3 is TGTGCCAGCAGTGAAATAGAAATGAGGGTTGGACAGCCCCAGCATTTT. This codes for CASSEIEMRVGQPQHF.

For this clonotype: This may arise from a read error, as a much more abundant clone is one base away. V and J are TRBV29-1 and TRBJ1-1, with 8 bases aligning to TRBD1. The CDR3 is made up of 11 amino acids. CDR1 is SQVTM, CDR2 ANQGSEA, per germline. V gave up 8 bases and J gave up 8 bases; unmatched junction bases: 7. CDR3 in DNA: TGCAGCATGAACCGGGACAGGGAAGCTTTCTTT. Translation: CSMNRDREAFF.

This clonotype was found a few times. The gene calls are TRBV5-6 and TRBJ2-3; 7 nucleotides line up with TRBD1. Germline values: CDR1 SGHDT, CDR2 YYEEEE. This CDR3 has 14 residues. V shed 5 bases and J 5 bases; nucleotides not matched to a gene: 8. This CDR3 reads CASRKGAGLDTQYF. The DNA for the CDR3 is TGTGCCAGCAGAAAGGGGGCTGGTCTAGATACGCAGTATTTT.

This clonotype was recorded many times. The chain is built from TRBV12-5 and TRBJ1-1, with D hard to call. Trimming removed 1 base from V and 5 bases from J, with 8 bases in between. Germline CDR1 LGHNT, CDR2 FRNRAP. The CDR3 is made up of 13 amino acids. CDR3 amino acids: CASGLDEQTEAFF. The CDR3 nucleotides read TGTGCTAGTGGTTTGGACGAACAGACTGAAGCTTTCTTT.

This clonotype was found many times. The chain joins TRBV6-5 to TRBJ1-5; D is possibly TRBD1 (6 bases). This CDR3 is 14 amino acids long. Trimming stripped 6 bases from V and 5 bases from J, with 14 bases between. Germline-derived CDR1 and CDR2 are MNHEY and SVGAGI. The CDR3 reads CASSLTGTHQPQHF. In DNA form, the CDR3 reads TGTGCCAGCAGCCTCACAGGGACCCATCAGCCCCAGCATTTT.

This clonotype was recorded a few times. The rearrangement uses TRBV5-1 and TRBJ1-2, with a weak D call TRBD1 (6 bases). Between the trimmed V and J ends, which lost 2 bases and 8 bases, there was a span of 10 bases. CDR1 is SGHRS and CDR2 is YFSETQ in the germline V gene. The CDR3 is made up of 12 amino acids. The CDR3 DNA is TGCGCCAGCAGCTTACAGGGAGAAGGCTACACCTTC. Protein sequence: CASSLQGEGYTF.

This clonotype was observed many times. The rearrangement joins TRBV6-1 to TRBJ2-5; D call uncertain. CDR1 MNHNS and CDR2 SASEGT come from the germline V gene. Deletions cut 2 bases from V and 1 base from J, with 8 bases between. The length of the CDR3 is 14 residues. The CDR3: CASSESTSQETQYF. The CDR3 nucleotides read TGTGCCAGCAGTGAAAGCACGAGCCAAGAGACCCAGTACTTC.

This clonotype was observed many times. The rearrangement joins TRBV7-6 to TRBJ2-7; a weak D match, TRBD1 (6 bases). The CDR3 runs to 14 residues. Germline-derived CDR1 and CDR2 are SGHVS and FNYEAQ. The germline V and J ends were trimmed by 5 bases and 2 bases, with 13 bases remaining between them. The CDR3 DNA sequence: TGTGCCAGCAGCCCCCTGGACAGACCCTACGAGCAGTACTTC. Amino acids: CASSPLDRPYEQYF.

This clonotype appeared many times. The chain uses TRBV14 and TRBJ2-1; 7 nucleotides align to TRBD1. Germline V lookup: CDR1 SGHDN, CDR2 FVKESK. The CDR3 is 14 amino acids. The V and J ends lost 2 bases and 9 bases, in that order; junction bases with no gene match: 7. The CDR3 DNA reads TGTGCCAGCAGCCAACAGACAGGGATTGGTGAGCAGTTCTTC. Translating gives CASSQQTGIGEQFF.

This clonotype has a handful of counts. CDR3 protein: CASSYSSGGQEQYF. DNA for the CDR3: TGTGCCAGCAGTTACTCATCCGGGGGGCAGGAACAGTATTTT. The chain combines TRBV6-5 with TRBJ2-3; maybe TRBD2 (7 bases). Germline loops: CDR1 MNHEY, CDR2 SVGAGI. This CDR3 is built from 14 residues. Trimming took off 0 bases at V and 12 bases at J, with 16 bases between the two ends.

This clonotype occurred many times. The CDR3: CSASSGSGETQYF. In nucleotides, the CDR3 is TGCAGTGCCTCGAGCGGGAGCGGGGAGACCCAGTACTTC. The chain carries TRBV20-1 and TRBJ2-5; TRBD2 matches at 8 bases. CDR1 and CDR2 (germline): DFQATT, SNEGSKA (reference sequence). There are 13 residues in the CDR3. The ends lost 6 bases at V and 5 bases at J; junction bases unmatched: 8.

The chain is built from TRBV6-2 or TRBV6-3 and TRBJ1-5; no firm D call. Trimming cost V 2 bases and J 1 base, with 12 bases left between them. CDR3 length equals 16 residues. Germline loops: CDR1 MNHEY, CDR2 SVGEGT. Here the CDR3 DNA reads TGTGCCAGCAGTTACCCCGGCGGGTTAAGCAATCAGCCCCAGCATTTT. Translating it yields CASSYPGGLSNQPQHF.

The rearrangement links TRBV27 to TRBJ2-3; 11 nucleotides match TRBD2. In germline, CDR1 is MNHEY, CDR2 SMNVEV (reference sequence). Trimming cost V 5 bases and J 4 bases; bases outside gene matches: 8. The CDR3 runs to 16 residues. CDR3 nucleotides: TGTGCCAGCAGTCCCACTAGCGGGAGTAGAGCAGATACGCAGTATTTT. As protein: CASSPTSGSRADTQYF.

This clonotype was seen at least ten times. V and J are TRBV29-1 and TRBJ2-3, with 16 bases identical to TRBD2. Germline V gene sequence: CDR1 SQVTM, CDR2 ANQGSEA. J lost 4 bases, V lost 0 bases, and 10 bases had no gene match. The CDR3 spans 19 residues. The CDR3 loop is CSVEEPPGLAGGTPDTQYF. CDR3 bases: TGCAGCGTTGAAGAGCCGCCGGGACTAGCGGGAGGGACCCCAGATACGCAGTATTTT.

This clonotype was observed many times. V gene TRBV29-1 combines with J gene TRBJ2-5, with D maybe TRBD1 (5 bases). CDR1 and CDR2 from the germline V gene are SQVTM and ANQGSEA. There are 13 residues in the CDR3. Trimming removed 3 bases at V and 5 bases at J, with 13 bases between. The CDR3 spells CSVDGHRSETQYF. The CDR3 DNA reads TGCAGCGTTGACGGACATCGGTCGGAGACCCAGTACTTC.

The CDR3 DNA sequence: TGCGCCAGCAGCCAAGAACAGGCAATTGAAGCTTTCTTT. This sequence encodes CASSQEQAIEAFF. This chain joins TRBV4-3 and TRBJ1-1, with D possibly TRBD1 on 5 matching bases. The V end was cut by 0 bases, the J end by 7 bases, with 9 bases between. This CDR3 region has 13 residues. Germline V CDR1 and CDR2: LGHNA, YSLEER.

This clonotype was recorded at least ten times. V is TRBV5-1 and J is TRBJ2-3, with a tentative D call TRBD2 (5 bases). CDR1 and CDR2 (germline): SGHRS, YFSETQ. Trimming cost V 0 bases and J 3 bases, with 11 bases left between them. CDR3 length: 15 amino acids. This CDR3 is CASSLGTPGTDTQYF. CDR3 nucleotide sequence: TGCGCCAGCAGCTTGGGTACCCCGGGGACAGATACGCAGTATTTT.

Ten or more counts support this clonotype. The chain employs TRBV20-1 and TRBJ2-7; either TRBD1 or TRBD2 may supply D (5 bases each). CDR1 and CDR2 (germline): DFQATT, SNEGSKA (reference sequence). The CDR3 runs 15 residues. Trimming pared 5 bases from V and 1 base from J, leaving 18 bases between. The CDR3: CSALSGTSGSYEQYF. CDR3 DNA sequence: TGCAGTGCTCTCTCGGGGACCTCCGGGTCCTACGAGCAGTACTTC.

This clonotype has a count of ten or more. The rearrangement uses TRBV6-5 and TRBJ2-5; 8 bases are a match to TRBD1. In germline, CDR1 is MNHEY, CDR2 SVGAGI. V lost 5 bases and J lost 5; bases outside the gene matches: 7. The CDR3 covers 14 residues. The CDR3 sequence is CASSPLDRVETQYF. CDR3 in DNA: TGTGCCAGCAGTCCACTGGACAGGGTGGAGACCCAGTACTTC.

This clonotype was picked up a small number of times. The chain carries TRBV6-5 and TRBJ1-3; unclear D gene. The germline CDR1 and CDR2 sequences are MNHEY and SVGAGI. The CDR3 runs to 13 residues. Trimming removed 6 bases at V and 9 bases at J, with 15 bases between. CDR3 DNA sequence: TGTGCCAGCAGCATAGTCCACGGTGGCACCATATATTTT. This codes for CASSIVHGGTIYF.